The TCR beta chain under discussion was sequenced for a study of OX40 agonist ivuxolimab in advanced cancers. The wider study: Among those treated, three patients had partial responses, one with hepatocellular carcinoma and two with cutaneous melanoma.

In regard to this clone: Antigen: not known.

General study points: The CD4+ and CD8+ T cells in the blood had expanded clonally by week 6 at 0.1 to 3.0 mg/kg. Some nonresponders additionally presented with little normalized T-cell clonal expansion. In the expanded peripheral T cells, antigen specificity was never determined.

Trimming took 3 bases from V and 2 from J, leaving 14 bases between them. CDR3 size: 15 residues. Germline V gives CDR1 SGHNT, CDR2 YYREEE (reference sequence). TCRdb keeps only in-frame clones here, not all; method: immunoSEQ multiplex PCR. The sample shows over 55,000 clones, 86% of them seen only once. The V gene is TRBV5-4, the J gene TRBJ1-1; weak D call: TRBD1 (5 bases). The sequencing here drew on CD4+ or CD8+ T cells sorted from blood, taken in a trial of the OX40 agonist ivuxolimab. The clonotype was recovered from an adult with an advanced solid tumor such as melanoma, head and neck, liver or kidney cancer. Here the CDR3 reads CASSSGREHNTEAFF. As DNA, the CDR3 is TGTGCCAGCAGCTCGGGACGGGAACATAACACTGAAGCTTTCTTT.